The 2 T cell receptor beta chains listed next were all sequenced from one sample in a study of T cell repertoires in cytomegalovirus infection. The antigens for these receptors are not known. TCRdb reprocessed the reads via MiXCR and lists one record per CDR3 protein. This sample has around 430,000 distinct CDR3 sequences, with roughly 46% found just once. The source material was cultured PBMCs, sampled from culture after CMV antigen stimulation. These receptors all come from a human donor in good health (CMV status not recorded). Some clones in this sample may be carry-over from other donors' samples.

Only a few counts were recorded for this clonotype. The chain uses TRBV11-2 and TRBJ1-1; a possible D gene is TRBD1 (6 bases). Germline V gene data show CDR1 as SGHAT and CDR2 as FQNNGV. This CDR3 region has 13 residues. Trimming removed 6 bases at V and 5 bases at J, with 13 bases between. CDR3 in amino acids: CASRPAGATEAFF. The CDR3 nucleotides read TGTGCCAGCAGGCCCGCGGGGGCAACTGAAGCTTTCTTT.

This chain uses TRBV7-9 with TRBJ1-3; no firm D call. The CDR3 runs to 14 residues. Germline assignment: CDR1 SEHNR and CDR2 FQNEAQ (reference sequence). Trimming took off 2 bases at V and 4 bases at J, with 9 bases between the two ends. The CDR3 here is CASSLSWEGNTIYF. Written as DNA, the CDR3 is TGTGCCAGCAGCTTAAGCTGGGAAGGAAACACCATATATTTT.